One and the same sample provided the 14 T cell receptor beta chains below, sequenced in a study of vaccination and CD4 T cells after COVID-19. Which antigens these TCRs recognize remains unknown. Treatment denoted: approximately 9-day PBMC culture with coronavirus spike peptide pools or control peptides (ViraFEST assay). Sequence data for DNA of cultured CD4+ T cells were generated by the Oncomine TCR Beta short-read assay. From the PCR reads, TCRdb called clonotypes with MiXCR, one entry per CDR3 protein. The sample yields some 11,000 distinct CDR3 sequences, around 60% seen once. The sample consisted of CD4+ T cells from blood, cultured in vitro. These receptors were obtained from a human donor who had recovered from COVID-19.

The CDR3 region is CASSDSGSTDTQYF. The DNA for the CDR3 is TGCGCCAGCAGTGATAGCGGGAGTACAGATACGCAGTATTTT. The rearrangement joins TRBV10-2 to TRBJ2-3, with TRBD2 matching 9 bases. CDR3 size: 14 residues. CDR1 WSHSY and CDR2 SAAADI come from the germline V gene. V lost 3 bases, J lost 3 bases, and 1 base stayed unmatched.

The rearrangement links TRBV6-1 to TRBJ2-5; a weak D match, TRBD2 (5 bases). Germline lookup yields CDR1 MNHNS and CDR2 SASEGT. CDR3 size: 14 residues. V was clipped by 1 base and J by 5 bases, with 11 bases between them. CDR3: CASSEGGIGETQYF. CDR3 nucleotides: TGTGCCAGCAGTGAAGGAGGGATCGGGGAGACCCAGTACTTC.

The CDR3 spells CASSLTAYRLSGNTIYF. The CDR3 DNA sequence: TGTGCCAGCAGCCTGACAGCTTATAGACTCTCTGGAAACACCATATATTTT. The V call is TRBV7-9, the J call TRBJ1-3; D might be TRBD1 (5 bases). Germline V CDR1 and CDR2: SEHNR, FQNEAQ (reference sequence). Trimming took 5 bases from V and 0 from J, leaving 17 bases between them. CDR3 length: 17 residues.

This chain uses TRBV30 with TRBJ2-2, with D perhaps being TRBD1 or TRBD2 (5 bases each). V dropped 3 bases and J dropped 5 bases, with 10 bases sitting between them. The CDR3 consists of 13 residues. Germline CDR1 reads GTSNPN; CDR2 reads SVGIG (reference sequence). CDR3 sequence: CAWRGERTGELFF. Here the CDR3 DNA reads TGTGCCTGGAGGGGGGAAAGGACCGGGGAGCTGTTTTTT.

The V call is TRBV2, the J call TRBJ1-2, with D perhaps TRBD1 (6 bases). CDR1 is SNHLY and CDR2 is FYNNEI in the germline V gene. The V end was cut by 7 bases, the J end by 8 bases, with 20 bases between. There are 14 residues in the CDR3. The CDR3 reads CASKRAGENRGYTF. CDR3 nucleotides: TGTGCCAGCAAAAGAGCAGGGGAGAATCGGGGCTACACCTTC.

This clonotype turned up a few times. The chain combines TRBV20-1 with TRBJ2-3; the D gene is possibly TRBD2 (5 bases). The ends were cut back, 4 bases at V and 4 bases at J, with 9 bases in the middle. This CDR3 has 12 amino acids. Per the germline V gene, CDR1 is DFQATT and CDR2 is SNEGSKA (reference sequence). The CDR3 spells CSATSGADTQYF. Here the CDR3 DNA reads TGCAGTGCTACGTCCGGGGCAGATACGCAGTATTTT.

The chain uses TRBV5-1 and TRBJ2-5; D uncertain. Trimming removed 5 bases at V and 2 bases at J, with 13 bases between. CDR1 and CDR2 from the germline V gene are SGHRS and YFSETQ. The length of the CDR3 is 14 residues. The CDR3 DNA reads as TGCGCCAGCAGGGACCACTCTGGGCAAGAGACCCAGTACTTC. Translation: CASRDHSGQETQYF. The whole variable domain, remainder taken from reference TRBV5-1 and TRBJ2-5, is KAGVTQTPRYLIKTRGQQVTLSCSPISGHRSVSWYQQTPGQGLQFLFEYFSETQRNKGNFPGRFSGRQFSNSRSEMNVSTLELGDSALYLCASRDHSGQETQYFGPGTRLLVL.

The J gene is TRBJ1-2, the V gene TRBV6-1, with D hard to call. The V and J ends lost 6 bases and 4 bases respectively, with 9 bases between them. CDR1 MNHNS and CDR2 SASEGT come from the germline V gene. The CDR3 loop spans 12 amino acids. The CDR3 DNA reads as TGTGCCAGCAGCTCGACCTCCTATGGCTACACCTTC. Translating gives CASSSTSYGYTF.

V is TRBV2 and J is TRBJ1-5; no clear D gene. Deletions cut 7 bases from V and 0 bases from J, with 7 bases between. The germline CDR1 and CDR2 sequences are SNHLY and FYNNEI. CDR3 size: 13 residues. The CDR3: CASNINSNQPQHF. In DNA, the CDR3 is TGTGCCAGCAATATTAATAGCAATCAGCCCCAGCATTTT.

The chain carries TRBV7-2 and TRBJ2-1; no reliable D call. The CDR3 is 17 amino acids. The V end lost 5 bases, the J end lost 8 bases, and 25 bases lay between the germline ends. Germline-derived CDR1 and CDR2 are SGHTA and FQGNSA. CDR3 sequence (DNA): TGTGCCAGCAGCCTCCTCCAGTCTCGCGGCTCTTTCCATGAGCAGTTCTTC. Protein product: CASSLLQSRGSFHEQFF.

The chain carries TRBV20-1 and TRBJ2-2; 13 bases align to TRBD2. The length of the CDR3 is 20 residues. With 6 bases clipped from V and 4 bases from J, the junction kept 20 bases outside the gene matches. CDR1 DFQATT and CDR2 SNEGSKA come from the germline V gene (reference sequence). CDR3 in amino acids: CSARMRTSGRRGRSTGELFF. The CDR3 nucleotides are TGCAGTGCCAGGATGCGGACTAGCGGGAGACGGGGCCGGAGCACCGGGGAGCTGTTTTTT.

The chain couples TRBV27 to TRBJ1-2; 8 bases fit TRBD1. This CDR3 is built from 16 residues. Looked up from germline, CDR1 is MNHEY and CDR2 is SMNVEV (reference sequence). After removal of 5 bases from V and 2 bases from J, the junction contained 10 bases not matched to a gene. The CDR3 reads CASSPRGWDRNYGYTF. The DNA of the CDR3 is TGTGCCAGCAGTCCCAGGGGTTGGGACAGGAACTATGGCTACACCTTC.

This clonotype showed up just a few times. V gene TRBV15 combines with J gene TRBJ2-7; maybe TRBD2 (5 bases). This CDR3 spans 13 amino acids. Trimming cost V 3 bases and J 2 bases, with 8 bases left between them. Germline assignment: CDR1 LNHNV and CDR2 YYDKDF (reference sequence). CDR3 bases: TGTGCCACCAGCAGGCCCGGGACCTACGAGCAGTACTTC. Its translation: CATSRPGTYEQYF.

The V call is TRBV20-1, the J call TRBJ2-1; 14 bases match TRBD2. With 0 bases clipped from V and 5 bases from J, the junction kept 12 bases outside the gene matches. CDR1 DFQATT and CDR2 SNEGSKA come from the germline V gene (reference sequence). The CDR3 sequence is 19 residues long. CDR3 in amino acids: CSARDRGLAGVGLDNEQFF. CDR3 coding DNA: TGCAGTGCTAGAGATAGGGGACTAGCGGGAGTAGGTCTGGACAATGAGCAGTTCTTC.